The present TCR beta chain was sequenced within a study of cytomegalovirus exposure and HLA in healthy donors (dated by TCRdb to the late 2010s). Regarding the research as a whole: According to an earlier analysis of several hundred of the donors, some 180 million T cells yielded 90 million to 140 million unique TCR beta sequences and roughly 280 Gb of sequence data. Among around 400 genotyped donors of the cohort, an average of approximately 240,000 unique TCR beta nucleotide sequences were sequenced per donor, about a sixth of them non-productive. Because of strong linkage in the cohort, a few DR-DQ haplotypes were treated as single units for association and clustering. An early release covering more than 500 HLA-typed donors comprised about 300 gigabases of sequencing data and approximately 85 million unique TCR sequences. The study was designed to test whether signatures of past pathogen exposure could be identified by cataloging public T cell receptors. An earlier analysis of several hundred of the donors applied high-throughput TCR beta sequencing to assess whether each TCR beta V gene segment acted as functional or pseudogenic. High-throughput TCR immunosequencing, statistical association of individual TCRs with disease status, and machine learning were combined to predict cytomegalovirus infection status. In addition to the first cohort of around 670 subjects, a separate validation cohort of 130 or so different subjects was used. Rather than drawing on any new phenotypic data, the later analysis identified candidate immune exposures from TCR beta sequences and the way those sequences occurred across donors. The genetic ancestry cluster associated with self-reported Caucasian donors included 80% to 90% of the 300 to 400 genotyped donors. The study profiled the T cell repertoires of more than 500 subjects by immunosequencing and related them to cytomegalovirus serostatus. Genome-wide SNP genotypes for about 60% of the roughly 700 donors were used in a later genetic analysis, which treated that subset as a discovery cohort. Typing coverage varied by locus: roughly 629-640 donors for A, B, C, DRB1 and DQB1; under 550 for DQA1; more than 600 for DPA1; under 490 for DPB1. Every discovery cohort repertoire had been produced on one sequencing platform. A later analysis re-examined previously published TCR beta repertoires from around 670 donors and added high-resolution HLA genotyping to investigate patterns of TCR occurrence. Donor age, sex, ethnicity and CMV serostatus were compiled together with the repertoire data. Class I and class II HLA loci were covered by the typing at four-digit resolution.

On this clone: Its antigen is unknown. No base-level quality is on record; no much larger clone is a single base apart.

Findings and caveats that apply to the study as a whole: Correlated functional status among segregating V segments might be attributable to linkage disequilibrium, but an unknown experimental factor could not be ruled out. Some IMGT-functional V segments, including TRBV6-2 and TRBV6-3, could not be distinguished by the 87-base-pair reads and were therefore excluded. The earlier analysis of a few hundred of the donors excluded some 15 rarely observed V segments, including chromosome 9 orphons, because counts were too low. CMV serostatus was the only immune exposure information available for the cohort. While some public TCRs were present in many individuals, most TCR sequences turned up only very rarely across donors. A later analysis found that TCR association rates varied across HLA loci, with DRB1 alleles showing the most associated TCRs and HLA-C alleles the fewest. In a later analysis, most CMV-associated TCR beta chains were found to appear HLA-restricted, with HLA associations seemingly driven largely by CMV exposure. It was suggested by the authors that the approach could potentially be generalized to other disease states and immunological phenotypes. A further reported finding was that TCR beta sequences accurately predicted the HLA-A and HLA-B alleles for most subjects in the first cohort. The cohort was sequenced for TCR beta chains only, and without alpha or paired-chain data the features that could be detected were limited. Several of the top co-occurrence clusters appeared to be linked to parvovirus B19, influenza, CMV and Epstein-Barr virus, according to a later analysis. A cluster of highly shared sequence variants was judged likely to be a technical artifact of the sequencing pipeline. The classifier was reported to diagnose cytomegalovirus status with high specificity and sensitivity in both the original and validation cohorts. The presence/absence analyses assumed that sequencing depth was roughly uniform across donors, and that assumption may not be true. V-gene and J-gene trimming of TCR beta chains was associated with a missense DCLRE1C variant in a later genetic analysis, and the association was replicated in an independent cohort. In a later genetic analysis, fewer N-insertions in productive TCRs were reported among donors in an Asian-associated ancestry cluster than the roughly 700-donor mean. Specific HLA alleles were associated with 15,000 to 20,000 TCR beta sequences at a false discovery rate of 0.05 in a later analysis. A few of the identified cytomegalovirus-associated TCR beta chains were confirmed in vitro to be specific for cytomegalovirus antigens. In an earlier analysis of 587 of the donors, most TCR beta V segments were observed in productive rearrangements about 87% or about 30% of the time, broadly matching IMGT annotations. Because HLA typing was missing for some donors at each locus, association tests included only the typed subset. Assigning TCR associations to individual alleles was difficult when HLA alleles, especially DR and DQ, strongly co-occurred. In the study, 164 TCR beta chains were listed as associated with cytomegalovirus. In a later analysis, HLA-associated TCR beta chains were found to be more clonally expanded and to have lower generation probabilities than equally common non-associated chains.

The cohort consisted of 670 or so healthy bone marrow donors. At the time of sampling, every cohort member was nominally healthy, though immune exposures that went unrecorded were likely present. The donor tested CMV seropositive, placing the donor among the approximately 290 seropositive members of the cohort. Each donor provided a peripheral blood sample, and peripheral blood mononuclear cells were used for TCR beta sequencing. Genomic DNA was extracted from the blood cell samples with the Qiagen DNeasy Blood Extraction Kit. The library came from the immunoSEQ multiplex PCR assay. A mixture of 60 forward primers for TCR Vbeta segments and 13 reverse primers for TCR Jbeta segments was used in the multiplex PCR. A multiplex PCR assay on genomic DNA amplified the CDR3 region of rearranged TCR beta genes. On the Illumina HiSeq System, the amplified TCR beta libraries were sequenced as 87-base-pair reads. The study's processing was this. In a later analysis, roughly 80 million unique TCR beta chains were counted across the roughly 670 repertoires, and roughly 11 million of these chains were shared by at least two donors. Raw reads were error-corrected and collapsed into unique sequences with a nearest-neighbor algorithm that merged closely related sequences to remove PCR and sequencing errors. Alignment of CDR3 sequences to IMGT reference sequences was used to assign V, D and J gene segments. For a sequence to be retained, at least a six-nucleotide match to both a V gene segment and a J gene segment was required. Rearrangements were called productive when the CDR3 lacked stop codons and stayed in frame with V and J; all others were non-productive. CDR3 was defined by IMGT convention, running from the second conserved V-encoded cysteine to the conserved J-encoded phenylalanine. The earlier analysis of 500 to 650 of the donors excluded any sequence lacking an unambiguous match to a single V gene segment. An earlier analysis of 550 to 650 of the donors classified V segments as functional when productive rearrangements were above 56.7% and as segregating when the standard deviation between donors was above 5%. A statistical classification framework was built for diagnosing cytomegalovirus status from the catalog of TCR beta chain sequences. In a later analysis, TCR nucleotide sequences were compared against IMGT/GENE-DB human TR gene sequences so that V and J genes could be assigned. A later analysis assigned CDR3 sequences and most-parsimonious VDJ recombination scenarios with the TCRdist pipeline. In a later analysis, each TCR beta chain was defined by its CDR3 amino acid sequence together with its V-gene family, and reads lacking a unique V-gene family were excluded. As a way to deal with suspected cross-contamination and a sequencing artifact, a later analysis dropped 592 nucleotide sequences that were highly shared and had low generation probability. In a later analysis, a clonal expansion index was calculated for each public chain from normalized within-repertoire ranks of inferred template counts. A later analysis computed generation probabilities with a VDJ recombination model fitted to out-of-frame rearrangements, and checked the results against IGoR. In a later analysis, hypergeometric tests were used to score TCR-TCR, TCR-HLA and TCR-CMV co-occurrence, with a repertoire-size bias correction applied to TCR pairs. A later analysis estimated false discovery rates by permuting HLA or CMV assignments 20 times. A later analysis grouped co-occurring TCRs with DBSCAN, adding TCRdist sequence similarity when clustering within HLA-allele-positive subsets. Repertoires with fewer than 30,000 or more than 120,000 public chains, plus five repertoires with anomalous nucleotide sharing, were excluded from co-occurrence clustering. Entries here come from immuneACCESS through TCRdb and include only in-frame sequences with V and J called. Some clones fail to appear in such tables; in the studies checked, an unresolved V gene covers under half of the shortfall, and the cause of the remainder is unknown. The D gene and trimming were derived from the DNA, and the V and J assignments and clone size from that table. A total of approximately 170,000 clones appear in this sample, around 75% of them only once. The top ten clonotypes cover 4.5% to 5% of the sample.

Based on the germline V gene (reference sequence), the CDR1 and CDR2 sequences are MNHEY and SMNVEV. From the cysteine through the phenylalanine, the CDR3 covers 13 amino acids. The sequence is cut down to CDR3 DNA, 39 bases in frame from base 1. The V and J ends are trimmed by 1 base and 3 bases, leaving 6 bases between them. Source material: PBMCs. The origin of this receptor is a man aged 18-30 years in good health and CMV-seropositive. Recombination joined TRBV27 with TRBJ1-1, with the D segment identity uncertain. The CDR3 protein: CASSLFVDTEAFF. The sequenced DNA: TGTGCCAGCAGTTTATTTGTCGACACTGAAGCTTTCTTT.